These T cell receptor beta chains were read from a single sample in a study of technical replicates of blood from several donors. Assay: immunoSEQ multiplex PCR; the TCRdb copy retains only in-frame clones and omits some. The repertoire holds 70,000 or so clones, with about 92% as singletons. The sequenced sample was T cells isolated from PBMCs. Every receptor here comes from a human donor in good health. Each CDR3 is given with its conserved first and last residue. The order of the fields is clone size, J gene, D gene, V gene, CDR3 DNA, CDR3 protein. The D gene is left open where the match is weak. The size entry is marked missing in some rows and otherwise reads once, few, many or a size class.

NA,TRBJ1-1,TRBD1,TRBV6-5,TGTGCCAGCAGAAAACAGGGGGGCAACACTGAAGCTTTCTTT,CASRKQGGNTEAFF
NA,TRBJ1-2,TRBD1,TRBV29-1,TGCAGCGTCCAAACAGGGGAATTCGGCTACACCTTC,CSVQTGEFGYTF
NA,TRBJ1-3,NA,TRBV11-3,TGTGCCAGCAGCTTAGCGGGGGTTGGAAACACCATATATTTT,CASSLAGVGNTIYF
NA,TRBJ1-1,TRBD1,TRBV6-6,TGTGCCAGCAGTGCCCGGGACAGAGAGACTGAAGCTTTCTTT,CASSARDRETEAFF
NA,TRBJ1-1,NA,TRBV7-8,TGTGCCAGCAGCTTGGCAGGCTCTATGAACACTGAAGCTTTCTTT,CASSLAGSMNTEAFF
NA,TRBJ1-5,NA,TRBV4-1,TGCGCCAGCAGCCAACGGCAAAGGGGATTGGATCAGCCCCAGCATTTT,CASSQRQRGLDQPQHF
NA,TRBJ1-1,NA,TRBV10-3,TGTGCCATCACCGCGGAAAGGAACACTGAAGCTTTCTTT,CAITAERNTEAFF
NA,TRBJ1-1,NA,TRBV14,TGTGCCAGCAGCCCCAGGGACACCGAGAACACTGAAGCTTTCTTT,CASSPRDTENTEAFF
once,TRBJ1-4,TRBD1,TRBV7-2,TGTGCCAGCAGCTCCGGGACAGATAATGAAAAACTGTTTTTT,CASSSGTDNEKLFF
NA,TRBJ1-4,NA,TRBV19,TGTGCCAGTATGGAGGGCGCGTATGAAAAACTGTTTTTT,CASMEGAYEKLFF
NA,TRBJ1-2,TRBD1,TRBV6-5,TGTGCCAGCAGTTCACAGGGGGCGCTAGGCTACACCTTC,CASSSQGALGYTF
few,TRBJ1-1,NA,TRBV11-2,TGTGCCAGCAGCTCGACCCTAGGCGGGGGTACAGGCGTAACTTTCTTT,CASSSTLGGGTGVTFF
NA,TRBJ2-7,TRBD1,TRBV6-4,TGTGCCAGCAGGGCCCCGGGACAGTCACCCTACGAGCAGTACTTC,CASRAPGQSPYEQYF
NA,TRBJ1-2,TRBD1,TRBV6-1,TGTGCCAGCAAGATGGGACAGGCGGATAACTATGGCTACACCTTC,CASKMGQADNYGYTF
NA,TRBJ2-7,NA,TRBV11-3,TGTGCCAGCAGCTTATCCAGGGGTGGGGAGCAGTACTTC,CASSLSRGGEQYF
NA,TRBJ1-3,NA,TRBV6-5,TGTGCCAGCAGTTACCAGCAGGGGCGAAACACCATATATTTT,CASSYQQGRNTIYF
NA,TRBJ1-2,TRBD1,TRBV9,TGTGCCAGCAGCGTAGGCATTGGACAGGAAGGCTACACCTTC,CASSVGIGQEGYTF
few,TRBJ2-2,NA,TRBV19,TGTGCCACCTCTGCGGACAGTGTCGGGGAGCTGTTTTTT,CATSADSVGELFF
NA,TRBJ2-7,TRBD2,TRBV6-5,TGTGCCAGCAGTTACTCGATTAGCGGGTTTTACGAGCAGTACTTC,CASSYSISGFYEQYF
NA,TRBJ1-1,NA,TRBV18,TGTGCCAGCTCACCCGGCGGAGACACTGAAGCTTTCTTT,CASSPGGDTEAFF
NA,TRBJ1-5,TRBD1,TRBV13,TGCGGGGACAGGGGGCATCAGCCCCAGCATTTT,CGDRGHQPQHF
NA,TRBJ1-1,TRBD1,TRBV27,TGTGCCAGCAGTTTAGGTCCCGGGACAGGGAACACTGAAGCTTTCTTT,CASSLGPGTGNTEAFF
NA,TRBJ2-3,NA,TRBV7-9,TGTGCCAGCAGCTTAGATCTGGCCGGCACAGATACGCAGTATTTT,CASSLDLAGTDTQYF
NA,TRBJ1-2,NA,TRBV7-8,TGTGCCAGCAGCTTAGCGGGGGGGTGGCACGGCTACACCTTC,CASSLAGGWHGYTF
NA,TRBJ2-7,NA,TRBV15,TGTGCCACCAGCAGCGGGAGCTACGAGCAGTACTTC,CATSSGSYEQYF
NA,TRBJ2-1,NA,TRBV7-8,TGTGCCAGCAGCCCTGACAATGAGCAGTTCTTC,CASSPDNEQFF
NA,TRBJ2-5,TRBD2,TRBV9,TGTGCCAGCAGCGGTTTACTAGCGGGGTACCAAGAGACCCAGTACTTC,CASSGLLAGYQETQYF
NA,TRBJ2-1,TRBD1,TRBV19,TGTGCCAGTACCCCGACCGGGACAGCTTACAATGAGCAGTTCTTC,CASTPTGTAYNEQFF
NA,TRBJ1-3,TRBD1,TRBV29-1,TGCAGCGGAGATCCGGGACAGGAATCTAGGGAGGGCTACACCATATATTTT,CSGDPGQESREGYTIYF
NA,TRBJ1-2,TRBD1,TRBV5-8,TGTGCCAGCAGCTCGAGGTGGACAGGGAGTGGCTACACCTTC,CASSSRWTGSGYTF
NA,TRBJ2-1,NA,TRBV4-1,TGCGCCAGCGGCCCAGGCTATGAGCAGTTCTTC,CASGPGYEQFF
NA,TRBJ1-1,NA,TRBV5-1,TGCGCCAGCAGCTTGAACGCAGGGGAGAACACTGAAGCTTTCTTT,CASSLNAGENTEAFF
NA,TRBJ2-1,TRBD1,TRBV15,TGTGCCACCAGCAGATCCCGGACAGGGAGGAATGAGCAGTTCTTC,CATSRSRTGRNEQFF
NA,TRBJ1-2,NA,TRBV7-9,TGTGCCAGCAGCTTAGCTCCTCGGGATTTAACCTTC,CASSLAPRDLTF
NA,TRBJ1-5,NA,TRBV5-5,TGTGCCAGCAGCTTTTTACAACAGGGAATGGATCAGCCCCAGCATTTT,CASSFLQQGMDQPQHF
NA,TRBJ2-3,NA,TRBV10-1,TGCGCCAGCAGTGAGTCAACAGCGGCTAGCACAGATACGCAGTATTTT,CASSESTAASTDTQYF
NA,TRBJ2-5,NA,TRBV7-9,TGTGCCAGCAGCTTATGGCTAGCAGAGACCCAGTACTTC,CASSLWLAETQYF
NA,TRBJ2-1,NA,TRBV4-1,TGCGCCAGCAGCCAAGAATTGGCGGGGCTGTATAAGCAGTTCTTC,CASSQELAGLYKQFF
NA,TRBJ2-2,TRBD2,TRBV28,TGTGCCAGCAGTTCTCTGTTAGCGGGAAACACCGGGGAGCTGTTTTTT,CASSSLLAGNTGELFF
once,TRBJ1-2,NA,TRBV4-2,TGTGCCAGCAGCCCCTATGGAGGTGGGCTTTCTCCAAACTATGGCTACACCTTC,CASSPYGGGLSPNYGYTF